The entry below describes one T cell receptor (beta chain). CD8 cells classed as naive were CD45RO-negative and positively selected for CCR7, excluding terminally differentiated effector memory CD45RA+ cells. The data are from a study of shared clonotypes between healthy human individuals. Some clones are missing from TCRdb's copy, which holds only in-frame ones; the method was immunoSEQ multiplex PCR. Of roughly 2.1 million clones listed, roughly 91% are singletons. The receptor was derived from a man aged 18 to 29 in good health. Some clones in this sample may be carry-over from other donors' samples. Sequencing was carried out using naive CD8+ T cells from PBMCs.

CDR3 loop: CASRDRGMRNIQYF. DNA of the CDR3: TGTGCCAGCAGAGACAGGGGGATGAGAAACATTCAGTACTTC. The V and J genes are TRBV2 and TRBJ2-4, with 9 nucleotides matching TRBD1. Germline loops: CDR1 SNHLY, CDR2 FYNNEI. Trimming at V came to 6 bases and at J to 6 bases, leaving 6 bases not matched to a gene. The CDR3 is 14 amino acids.